These 8 T cell receptor beta chains share one sample of origin, sequenced in a study of blood T cell repertoires in COVID-19. Libraries were prepared by immunoSEQ multiplex PCR; TCRdb keeps only in-frame clonotypes and omits some of them. The sample lists fewer than 350,000 clones; 85% to 90% were seen once. Sequencing was carried out using peripheral blood. These receptors all stem from a woman in her thirties with COVID-19, enrolled during active disease.

In nucleotides, the CDR3 is TGTGCCAGCAGAGGACAGGGAAGGAACACTGAAGCTTTCTTT. Protein sequence: CASRGQGRNTEAFF. This chain links TRBV6-5 with TRBJ1-1; 8 bases agree with TRBD1. Trimming took 6 bases from V and 1 from J; bases not matched to a gene: 4. Germline CDR1 and CDR2: MNHEY and SVGAGI. The CDR3 has 14 residues.

The V gene is TRBV5-6, the J gene TRBJ1-1; no clear D gene. Germline V gene data show CDR1 as SGHDT and CDR2 as YYEEEE. Trimming stripped 5 bases from V and 0 bases from J, with 14 bases between. The length of the CDR3 is 15 residues. The CDR3 loop reads CASRKLASMNTEAFF. The CDR3 bases are TGTGCCAGCAGGAAGTTAGCCTCCATGAACACTGAAGCTTTCTTT.

This chain joins TRBV11-2 and TRBJ2-5, with TRBD1 matching over 8 bases. The J segment lost 5 bases and the V segment lost 3 bases, leaving 5 bases of the junction unmatched. Germline V lookup: CDR1 SGHAT, CDR2 FQNNGV. This CDR3 region has 14 residues. DNA of the CDR3: TGTGCCAGCAGCTTCTGGACAGGGAGGGAGACCCAGTACTTC. Its translation: CASSFWTGRETQYF.

The chain has TRBV3-1 (or the pseudogene TRBV3-2) and TRBJ2-7; the D gene is possibly TRBD1 (6 bases). CDR1 LGHDT and CDR2 YNNKEL come from the germline V gene (reference sequence). Deletions cut 4 bases from V and 3 bases from J, with 13 bases between. The CDR3 sequence is 14 residues long. The CDR3 loop reads CASSPNRDRYEQYF. The CDR3 region has the DNA TGTGCCAGCAGCCCCAACAGGGATCGCTACGAGCAGTACTTC.

The genes are TRBV5-1 and TRBJ2-7; 8 nucleotides match TRBD1. CDR1 and CDR2 (germline): SGHRS, YFSETQ. J gave up 0 bases and V 0 bases, and 5 bases lay outside the gene matches. CDR3 size: 16 residues. CDR3 sequence: CASSLDLGTGSYEQYF. In DNA, the CDR3 is TGCGCCAGCAGCTTGGACCTTGGGACAGGCTCCTACGAGCAGTACTTC.

This CDR3 reads CASSSPPGQGYSEQYF. Here the CDR3 DNA reads TGTGCCAGCAGCTCACCCCCGGGACAGGGTTATTCCGAGCAGTACTTC. The J gene is TRBJ2-7, the V gene TRBV7-9, with 9 positions matching TRBD1. The ends lost 4 bases at V and 6 bases at J; junction bases unmatched: 13. Germline loops: CDR1 SEHNR, CDR2 FQNEAQ (reference sequence). This CDR3 has 16 residues.

The chain employs TRBV28 and TRBJ1-2; possible D gene TRBD1, 6 bases. The length of the CDR3 is 15 residues. CDR1 MDHEN and CDR2 SYDVKM come from the germline V gene. V was cut by 6 bases and J by 4 bases, with 18 bases left in between. CDR3 amino acids: CASSTSGGPLYGYTF. CDR3 nucleotide sequence: TGTGCCAGCAGCACATCGGGGGGCCCCCTCTATGGCTACACCTTC.

The genes are TRBV15 and TRBJ2-2, with 8 bases matching TRBD1. The CDR3 has 18 amino acids. The V gene's germline CDR1 is LNHNV and CDR2 YYDKDF (reference sequence). V trimming: 4 bases; J trimming: 5 bases; junction bases outside the gene matches: 15. The CDR3 sequence is CATSKGQDRVMGTGELFF. The CDR3 bases are TGTGCCACCAGCAAGGGTCAGGACAGGGTAATGGGGACCGGGGAGCTGTTTTTT.